This T cell receptor (beta chain) was identified during a study of blood T cell repertoires in COVID-19. Germline assignment: CDR1 SNHLY and CDR2 FYNNEI. The CDR3 sequence is 15 residues long. V gave up 1 base and J gave up 6 bases, with 14 bases separating them. Libraries were prepared by immunoSEQ multiplex PCR; TCRdb keeps only in-frame clonotypes and omits some of them. The table lists a few hundred thousand clones, about 90% of them singletons. This chain uses TRBV2 with TRBJ2-3; D gene ambiguous. Sequenced input: PBMCs or T cells enriched from blood (not recorded which). The TCR comes from a woman aged 45 to 65 in a cohort exposed to, infected with or recovered from COVID-19 (not recorded which). CDR3 region: CASSEVVQLGDTQYF. CDR3 bases: TGTGCCAGCAGTGAAGTCGTCCAACTCGGGGATACGCAGTATTTT. The whole variable domain, remainder taken from reference TRBV2 and TRBJ2-3, is EPEVTQTPSHQVTQMGQEVILRCVPISNHLYFYWYRQILGQKVEFLVSFYNNEISEKSEIFDDQFSVERPDGSNFTLKIRSTKLEDSAMYFCASSEVVQLGDTQYFGPGTRLTVL.